This T cell receptor (beta chain) stems from a study of cytomegalovirus exposure and HLA in healthy donors. The primer mix had 60 Vbeta and 13 Jbeta primers. Sequencing was performed with immunoSEQ multiplex PCR; in TCRdb, only in-frame clones are kept and a portion is missing. The data contain about 91,000 clones, less than 70% of them singletons. Of note for this clone: Its antigen remains unknown.

Study-wide points: Cytomegalovirus-associated status was assigned to 150 to 200 TCR beta chains. Reports described diagnosis of cytomegalovirus status by the classifier as highly specific and sensitive. Excluded were some V segments that proved indistinguishable, including TRBV6-2 and TRBV6-3.

The length of the CDR3 is 13 residues. Per the germline V gene, CDR1 is ENHRY and CDR2 is SYGVKD. The ends were cut back, 11 bases at V and 7 bases at J, with 15 bases in the middle. This receptor was identified in a female donor in good health and CMV-seronegative. The material sequenced was PBMCs. The chain couples TRBV10-3 to TRBJ1-6, with D unresolved. The CDR3 region has the DNA TGTGCCCACGGGCCAGGACTAAATTCACCCCTCCACTTT. Its protein product is CAHGPGLNSPLHF.